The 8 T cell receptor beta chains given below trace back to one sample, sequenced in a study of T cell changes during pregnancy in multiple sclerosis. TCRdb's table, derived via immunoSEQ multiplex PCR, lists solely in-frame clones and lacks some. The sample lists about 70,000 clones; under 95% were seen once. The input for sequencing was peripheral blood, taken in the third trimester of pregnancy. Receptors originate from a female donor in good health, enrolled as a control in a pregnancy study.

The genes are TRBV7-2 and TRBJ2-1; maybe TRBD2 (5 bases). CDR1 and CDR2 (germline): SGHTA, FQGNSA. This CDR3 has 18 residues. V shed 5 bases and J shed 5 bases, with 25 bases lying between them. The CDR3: CASSLKPRRSQADNEQFF. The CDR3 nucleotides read TGTGCCAGCAGCCTAAAACCCCGGCGGTCCCAAGCGGACAATGAGCAGTTCTTC.

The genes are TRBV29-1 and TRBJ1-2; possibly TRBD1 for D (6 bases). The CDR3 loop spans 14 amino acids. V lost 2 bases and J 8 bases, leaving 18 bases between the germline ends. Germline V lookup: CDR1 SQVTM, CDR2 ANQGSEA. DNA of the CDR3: TGCAGCGTTGAAACGTGGCGACAGGAAAGGGGCTACACCTTC. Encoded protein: CSVETWRQERGYTF.

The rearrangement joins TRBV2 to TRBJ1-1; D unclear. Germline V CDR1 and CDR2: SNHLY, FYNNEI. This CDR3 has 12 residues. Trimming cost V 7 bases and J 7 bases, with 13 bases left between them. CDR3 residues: CASTAGSNEAFF. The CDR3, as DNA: TGTGCCAGCACCGCTGGCAGTAATGAAGCTTTCTTT. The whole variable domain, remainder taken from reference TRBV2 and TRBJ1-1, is EPEVTQTPSHQVTQMGQEVILRCVPISNHLYFYWYRQILGQKVEFLVSFYNNEISEKSEIFDDQFSVERPDGSNFTLKIRSTKLEDSAMYFCASTAGSNEAFFGQGTRLTVV.

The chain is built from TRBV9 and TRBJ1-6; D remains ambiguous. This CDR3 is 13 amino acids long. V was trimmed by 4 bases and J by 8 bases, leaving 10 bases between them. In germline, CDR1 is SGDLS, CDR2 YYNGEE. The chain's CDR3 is CASSQGGHSPLHF. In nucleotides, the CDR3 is TGTGCCAGCAGCCAAGGAGGGCATTCACCCCTCCACTTT.

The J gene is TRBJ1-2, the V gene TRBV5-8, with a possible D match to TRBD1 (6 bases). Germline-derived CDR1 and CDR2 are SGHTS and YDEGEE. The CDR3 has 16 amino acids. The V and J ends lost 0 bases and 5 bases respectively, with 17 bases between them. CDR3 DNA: TGTGCCAGCAGCTTGGTAGGGACACGGGGAAAGTATGGCTACACCTTC. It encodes CASSLVGTRGKYGYTF. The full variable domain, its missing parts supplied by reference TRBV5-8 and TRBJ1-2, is EAGVTQSPTHLIKTRGQQATLRCSPISGHTSVYWYQQALGLGLQFLLWYDEGEERNRGNFPPRFSGRQFPNYSSELNVNALELEDSALYLCASSLVGTRGKYGYTFGSGTRLTVV.

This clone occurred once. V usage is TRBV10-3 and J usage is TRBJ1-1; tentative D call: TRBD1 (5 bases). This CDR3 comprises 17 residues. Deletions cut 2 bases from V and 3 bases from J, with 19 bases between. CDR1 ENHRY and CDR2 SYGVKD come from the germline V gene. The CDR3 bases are TGTGCCATCAGTGAGAGGCAGAGTTGGGGAGGGGACACTGAAGCTTTCTTT. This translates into CAISERQSWGGDTEAFF.

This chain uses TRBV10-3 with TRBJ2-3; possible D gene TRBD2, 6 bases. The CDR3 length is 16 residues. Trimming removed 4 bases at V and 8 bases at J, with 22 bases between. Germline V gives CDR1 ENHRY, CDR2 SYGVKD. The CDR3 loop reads CAISVARLVVLRTQYF. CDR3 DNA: TGTGCCATCAGTGTGGCTCGACTAGTTGTATTACGTACGCAGTATTTT.

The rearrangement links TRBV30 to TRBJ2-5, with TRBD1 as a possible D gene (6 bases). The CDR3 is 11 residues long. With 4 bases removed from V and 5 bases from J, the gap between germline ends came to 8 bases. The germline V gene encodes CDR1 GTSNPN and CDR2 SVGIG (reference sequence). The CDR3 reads CAWKDSETQYF. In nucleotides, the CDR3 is TGTGCCTGGAAGGACAGTGAGACCCAGTACTTC.